This T cell receptor (beta chain) was obtained from a study of control samples from healthy donors and cancer patients. The CDR3 covers 11 residues. Trimming cost V 0 bases and J 12 bases, with 9 bases left between them. CDR1 and CDR2 (germline): GTSNPN, SVGIG (reference sequence). Only in-frame clones appear in the TCRdb table, and some are missing; sequencing was by immunoSEQ multiplex PCR. The sample lists 150,000 or so clones, 80% to 95% seen once, with about 5.8% in the top ten. This sequence joins TRBV30 and TRBJ2-1; D is ambiguous. The receptor was derived from a man between 18 and 29 years old in good health. Source material: blood. CDR3 sequence: CAWSVNAGQFF. DNA of the CDR3: TGTGCCTGGAGTGTCAACGCCGGGCAGTTCTTC.